This TCR beta chain is drawn from a study of blood T cell repertoires in COVID-19. Study-wide background: T cells, B-cell-depleted T cells, or PBMCs provided the cDNA or gDNA that served as material.

The junction had 13 bases not matched to a gene; V was cut back by 3 bases and J by 6 bases. The CDR3 has 17 amino acids. The V gene's germline CDR1 is WNHNN and CDR2 SYGVQD (reference sequence). Clinical history reported by participants formed the basis on which cohorts were assigned. In the source study's methods: Reference gene primer amplification yielded estimated nucleated cell counts. Repertoires were generated with immunoSEQ multiplex PCR, while TCRdb's copy carries only in-frame clones and drops some. For V, J and clone size, that table is used; D and trimming come from the DNA. This sample has 55,000 to 70,000 clones, with around nine tenths found just once.

The TCR comes from a woman between 40 and 55 years old who had recovered from COVID-19. This rearrangement joins TRBV10-1 to TRBJ2-3, with 9 bases aligning to TRBD2. Sequenced input: PBMCs or T cells enriched from blood (not recorded which). CDR3 coding DNA: TGCGCCAGCAGTGATGCCTTAGGCGGGGGGGCCTCGGATACGCAGTATTTT. It codes for CASSDALGGGASDTQYF.